These 4 T cell receptor beta chains originate from one sample sequenced in a study of blood T cell repertoires in COVID-19. Measured with immunoSEQ multiplex PCR; TCRdb has only the in-frame clones, and not every one. The sample lists 150,000 to 200,000 clones, around 84% seen once, with around 2.9% in the top ten. Sequencing used PBMCs or T cells enriched from blood (not recorded which). These receptors all stem from a woman aged 25 to 39 who had been exposed to COVID-19.

This clone was detected only once. The J gene is TRBJ2-5, the V gene TRBV7-3; TRBD1 agrees at 8 bases. With V trimmed by 5 bases and J by 2 bases, 7 bases remained unmatched. CDR1 is SGHTA, CDR2 FQGTGA, per germline. The CDR3 is 15 residues long. The CDR3: CASSPNGQGQETQYF. CDR3 coding DNA: TGTGCCAGCAGCCCGAACGGACAGGGACAAGAGACCCAGTACTTC.

This CDR3 is CSVSGTGSYNEQFF. The CDR3 region has the DNA TGCAGCGTGTCCGGGACAGGGTCCTACAATGAGCAGTTCTTC. The chain joins TRBV29-1 to TRBJ2-1, with TRBD1 identical over 9 bases. V lost 6 bases and J lost 1; bases outside the gene matches: 4. This CDR3 comprises 14 residues. The germline V gene encodes CDR1 SQVTM and CDR2 ANQGSEA.

The chain has TRBV19 and TRBJ1-2, with a possible D match to TRBD1 (6 bases). Per the germline V gene, CDR1 is LNHDA and CDR2 is SQIVND (reference sequence). V gave up 2 bases and J gave up 3 bases, with 7 bases separating them. The CDR3 loop spans 13 amino acids. The CDR3 spells CASSIPGDYGYTF. In DNA, the CDR3 is TGTGCCAGTAGTATACCAGGGGACTATGGCTACACCTTC.

The chain couples TRBV18 to TRBJ1-5, with D possibly being TRBD1 (6 bases). V shed 3 bases and J shed 2 bases, with 14 bases lying between them. Germline V lookup: CDR1 KGHSH, CDR2 LQKENI. CDR3 length equals 16 residues. CDR3 region: CASSPLQGLGNQPQHF. CDR3 nucleotides: TGTGCCAGCTCACCGCTCCAGGGGCTGGGCAATCAGCCCCAGCATTTT.